This T cell receptor beta chain was recovered during a study of blood T cell repertoires in COVID-19. V dropped 0 bases and J dropped 7 bases, with 9 bases sitting between them. Germline lookup yields CDR1 LNHNV and CDR2 YYDKDF (reference sequence). The CDR3 extends over 14 amino acids. TCRdb keeps only in-frame clones here, not all; method: immunoSEQ multiplex PCR. Among 280,000 or so clones, roughly 85% were seen once, and the ten largest hold about 2%. This sequence was found in a young man who had recovered from COVID-19. Sequencing was carried out using PBMCs or T cells enriched from blood (not recorded which). The genes are TRBV15 and TRBJ1-4; no firm D call. DNA of the CDR3: TGTGCCACCAGCAGAGAAGGAGTTGGTGAAAAACTGTTTTTT. Translation: CATSREGVGEKLFF.